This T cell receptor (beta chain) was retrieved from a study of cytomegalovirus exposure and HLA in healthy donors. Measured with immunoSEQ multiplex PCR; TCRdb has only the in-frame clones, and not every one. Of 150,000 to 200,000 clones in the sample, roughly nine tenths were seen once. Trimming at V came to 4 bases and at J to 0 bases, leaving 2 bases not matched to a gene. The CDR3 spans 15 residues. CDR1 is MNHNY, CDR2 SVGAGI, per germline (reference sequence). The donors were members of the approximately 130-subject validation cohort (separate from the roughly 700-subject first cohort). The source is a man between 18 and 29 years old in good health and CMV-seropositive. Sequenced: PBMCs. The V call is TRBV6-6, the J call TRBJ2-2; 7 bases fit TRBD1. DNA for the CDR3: TGTGCCAGCAGTTGGGACAGACCGAACACCGGGGAGCTGTTTTTT. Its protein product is CASSWDRPNTGELFF.